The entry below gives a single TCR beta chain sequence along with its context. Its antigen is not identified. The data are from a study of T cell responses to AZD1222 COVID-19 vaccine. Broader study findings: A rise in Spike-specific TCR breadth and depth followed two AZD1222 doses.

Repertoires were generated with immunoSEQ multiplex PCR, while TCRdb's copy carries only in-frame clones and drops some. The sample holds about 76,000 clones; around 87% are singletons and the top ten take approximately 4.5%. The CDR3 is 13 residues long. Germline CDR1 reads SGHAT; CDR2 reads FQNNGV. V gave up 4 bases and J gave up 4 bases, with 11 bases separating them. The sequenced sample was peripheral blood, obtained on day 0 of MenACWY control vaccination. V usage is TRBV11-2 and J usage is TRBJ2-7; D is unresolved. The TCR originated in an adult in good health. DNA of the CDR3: TGTGCCAGCAGCTCTGCCCGGGCTTACGAGCAGTACTTC. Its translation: CASSSARAYEQYF. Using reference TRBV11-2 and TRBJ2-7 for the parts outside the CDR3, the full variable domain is EAGVAQSPRYKIIEKRQSVAFWCNPISGHATLYWYQQILGQGPKLLIQFQNNGVVDDSQLPKDRFSAERLKGVDSTLKIQPAKLEDSAVYLCASSSARAYEQYFGPGTRLTVT.